This TCR beta chain originates from a study of blood T cells in healthy people across ages. Overall study context: The capture of about one barcoded beta molecule per two T cells was achieved by template switching. Study findings and constraints: The study regarded diversity estimates from one million T cells as underestimates.

V dropped 2 bases and J dropped 2 bases, with 12 bases sitting between them. In germline, CDR1 is KGHSH, CDR2 LQKENI. The CDR3 extends over 15 amino acids. The total RNA that was extracted per sample amounted to at least 5 micrograms. Of note for this clonotype: What it binds is unknown. This may arise from a read error, as a much more abundant clone is one base away.

The second PCR ran about 6 to 12 cycles with a sample-barcoded 5' primer and J-beta primers. TCRdb re-analysed the 5' RACE reads in MiXCR, keeping a single row per CDR3 protein. Seen here are about 1.1 million distinct CDR3 sequences, around two fifths observed once, and the top ten hold about 12%. Sequencing was carried out using blood. This rearrangement joins TRBV18 to TRBJ2-5, with D possibly being TRBD1 (6 bases). The TCR sequence derives from a young man in good health. Written as DNA, the CDR3 is TGTGCCAGCTCACCAGCTAGCAGGGGACAAGAGACCCAGTACTTC. Translating it yields CASSPASRGQETQYF.